This section outlines one T cell receptor beta chain sequence together with its context. CDR3 size: 13 residues. The germline V gene encodes CDR1 GTSNPN and CDR2 SVGIG (reference sequence). V was pared by 1 base and J by 4 bases, with 2 bases of the junction left unmatched. This specimen belongs to a study of sequential checkpoint blockade in melanoma. Study summary: Patients were randomized 1:1 to nivolumab-then-ipilimumab or ipilimumab-then-nivolumab first-line.

The treatment is: randomized to nivolumab then ipilimumab (arm A) or the reverse (arm B). TCRdb's table, derived via immunoSEQ multiplex PCR, lists solely in-frame clones and lacks some. The sample carries just over 15,000 clones, 70% to 85% recorded once. The sequence derives from a human donor with melanoma. The V call is TRBV30, the J call TRBJ1-2; 8 nucleotides agree with TRBD1. This specimen consisted of CD8+ T cells sorted from blood (inferred from file names), obtained from a patient given nivolumab and ipilimumab in sequence. CDR3 amino acids: CAWSAGGGYGYTF. CDR3 DNA sequence: TGTGCCTGGAGTGCAGGGGGCGGCTATGGCTACACCTTC.